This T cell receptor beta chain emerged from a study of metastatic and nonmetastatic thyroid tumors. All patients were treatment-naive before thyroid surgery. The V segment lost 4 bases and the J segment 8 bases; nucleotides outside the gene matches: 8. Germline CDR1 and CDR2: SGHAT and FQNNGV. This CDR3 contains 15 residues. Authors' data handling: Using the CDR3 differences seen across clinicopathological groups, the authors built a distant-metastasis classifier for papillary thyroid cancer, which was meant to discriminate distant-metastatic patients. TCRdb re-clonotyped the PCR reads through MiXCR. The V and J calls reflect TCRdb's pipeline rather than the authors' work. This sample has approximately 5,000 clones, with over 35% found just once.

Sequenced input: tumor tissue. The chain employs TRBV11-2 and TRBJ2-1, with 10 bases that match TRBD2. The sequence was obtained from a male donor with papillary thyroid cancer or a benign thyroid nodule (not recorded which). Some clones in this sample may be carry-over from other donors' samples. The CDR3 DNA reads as TGTGCCAGCAGCTCAACTAGCGGGGTAGGGTATGAGCAGTTCTTC. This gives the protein CASSSTSGVGYEQFF.